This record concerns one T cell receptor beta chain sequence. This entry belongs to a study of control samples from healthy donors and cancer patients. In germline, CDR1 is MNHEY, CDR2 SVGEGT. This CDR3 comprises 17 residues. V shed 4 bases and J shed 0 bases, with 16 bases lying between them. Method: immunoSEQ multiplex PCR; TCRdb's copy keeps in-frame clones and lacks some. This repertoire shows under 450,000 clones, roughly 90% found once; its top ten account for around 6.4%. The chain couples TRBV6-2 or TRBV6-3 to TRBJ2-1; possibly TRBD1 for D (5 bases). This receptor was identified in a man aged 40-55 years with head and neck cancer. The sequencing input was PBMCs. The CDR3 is CASSLPNRQTSYNEQFF. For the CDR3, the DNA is TGTGCCAGCAGTTTACCGAATAGACAGACCTCCTACAATGAGCAGTTCTTC.